These 15 T cell receptor beta chains came from one sample sequenced in a study of OX40 agonist ivuxolimab in advanced cancers. Sequencing was performed with immunoSEQ multiplex PCR; in TCRdb, only in-frame clones are kept and a portion is missing. The sample lists about 35,000 clones, approximately 80% seen once, with more than 14% in the top ten. The sequences come from CD4+ or CD8+ T cells sorted from blood, collected in a trial of the OX40 agonist ivuxolimab. These receptors were collected from an adult with an advanced solid tumor such as melanoma, head and neck, liver or kidney cancer.

The chain carries TRBV7-2 and TRBJ2-7, with TRBD2 matching 13 bases. Germline assignment: CDR1 SGHTA and CDR2 FQGNSA. The ends lost 5 bases at V and 0 bases at J; junction bases unmatched: 10. The CDR3 spans 18 residues. The CDR3 spells CASSRRTSGGLSSYEQYF. The CDR3 bases are TGTGCCAGCAGCCGTAGGACTAGCGGGGGCTTGAGCTCCTACGAGCAGTACTTC.

This chain connects TRBV5-5 to TRBJ2-7; 7 bases are a match to TRBD2. The V and J ends lost 0 bases and 7 bases, in that order; junction bases with no gene match: 7. Germline V CDR1 and CDR2: SGHKS, YYEKEE (reference sequence). The CDR3 sequence is 14 residues long. The CDR3 sequence is CASSLDGTTPEQYF. The CDR3, as DNA: TGTGCCAGCAGCTTGGATGGGACTACTCCTGAGCAGTACTTC.

This clone was seen a few times. The CDR3 protein is CASRLAGLNEQFF. The DNA for the CDR3 is TGTGCCAGCCGACTAGCGGGGTTGAATGAGCAGTTCTTC. The chain combines TRBV11-2 with TRBJ2-1; TRBD2 matches 11 bases. Per the germline V gene, CDR1 is SGHAT and CDR2 is FQNNGV. CDR3 size: 13 residues. The trim removed 8 bases at V and 7 bases at J, leaving 4 bases unmatched.

The chain combines TRBV2 with TRBJ2-3, with D possibly matching TRBD1 (6 bases). Trimming cost V 2 bases and J 6 bases, with 12 bases left between them. CDR1 is SNHLY, CDR2 FYNNEI, per germline. The CDR3 spans 14 residues. This CDR3 is CASSELSGADTQYF. The CDR3 DNA reads as TGTGCCAGCAGTGAACTTTCAGGGGCGGATACGCAGTATTTT. Drawing the rest from reference TRBV2 and TRBJ2-3, the complete variable domain is EPEVTQTPSHQVTQMGQEVILRCVPISNHLYFYWYRQILGQKVEFLVSFYNNEISEKSEIFDDQFSVERPDGSNFTLKIRSTKLEDSAMYFCASSELSGADTQYFGPGTRLTVL.

This clone showed up just once. V gene TRBV2 combines with J gene TRBJ1-5; D is possibly TRBD1 (5 bases). V was cut by 8 bases and J by 2 bases, with 10 bases left in between. Germline V lookup: CDR1 SNHLY, CDR2 FYNNEI. This CDR3 has 13 amino acids. As DNA, the CDR3 is TGTGCCAGCGGGGTACAGGGCAATCAGCCCCAGCATTTT. It codes for CASGVQGNQPQHF.

Details on this clone: At the DNA level, this CDR3 is encoded by other sequences in the same sample as well. The rearrangement links TRBV7-3 to TRBJ2-3, with a weak D call TRBD1 (6 bases). The CDR3 is made up of 14 amino acids. The V and J ends lost 2 bases and 5 bases respectively, with 11 bases between them. CDR1 SGHTA and CDR2 FQGTGA come from the germline V gene. Here the CDR3 DNA reads TGTGCCAGCAGCTTAGTACAGGGTCAAGATACGCAGTATTTT. Translated: CASSLVQGQDTQYF.

This clone was counted only a few times. V usage is TRBV9 and J usage is TRBJ1-5, with no clear D. Germline V gives CDR1 SGDLS, CDR2 YYNGEE. The CDR3 has 12 amino acids. The V and J ends lost 0 bases and 9 bases respectively, with 7 bases between them. The CDR3 nucleotides read TGTGCCAGCAGCGTAGACGCGCTGCCCCAGCATTTT. This gives the protein CASSVDALPQHF.

The chain recombines TRBV29-1 with TRBJ2-7; 8 bases fit TRBD2. The CDR3 is 13 amino acids. Trimming removed 7 bases from V and 0 bases from J; junction bases left unmatched: 5. CDR1 is SQVTM and CDR2 is ANQGSEA in the germline V gene. This CDR3 reads CSGSGGVSYEQYF. Here the CDR3 DNA reads TGCAGCGGATCGGGGGGGGTCTCCTACGAGCAGTACTTC.

The J gene is TRBJ2-1, the V gene TRBV19, with TRBD2 identical over 9 bases. The V gene end was trimmed by 1 base and the J gene end by 6 bases; junction bases not matched to a gene: 10. Germline V gives CDR1 LNHDA, CDR2 SQIVND (reference sequence). The CDR3 sequence is 17 residues long. The CDR3 sequence: CASSIVTAGGRGNEQFF. The CDR3, as DNA: TGTGCCAGTAGTATAGTCACAGCGGGAGGCCGAGGCAATGAGCAGTTCTTC.

Turning to this clone: The sample contains more than one DNA sequence encoding this CDR3. V is TRBV7-2 and J is TRBJ2-1, with a tentative D call TRBD2 (5 bases). V lost 3 bases and J 0 bases, leaving 6 bases between the germline ends. Germline lookup yields CDR1 SGHTA and CDR2 FQGNSA. There are 14 residues in the CDR3. In DNA, the CDR3 is TGTGCCAGCAGCTTTCGGGACTCCTACAATGAGCAGTTCTTC. Residues: CASSFRDSYNEQFF.

V gene TRBV5-4 combines with J gene TRBJ2-3; a possible D gene is TRBD2 (5 bases). Germline CDR1 SGHNT, CDR2 YYREEE (reference sequence). There are 13 residues in the CDR3. V shed 0 bases and J shed 6 bases, with 8 bases lying between them. The CDR3 DNA sequence: TGTGCCAGCAGCTTGGAGCGGCGTGATACGCAGTATTTT. It specifies CASSLERRDTQYF.

The chain is built from TRBV6-5 and TRBJ2-2; D is unresolved. Trimming removed 7 bases at V and 2 bases at J, with 8 bases between. CDR1 and CDR2 from the germline V gene are MNHEY and SVGAGI. CDR3 length: 13 amino acids. The CDR3 loop is CASKDANTGELFF. In DNA, the CDR3 is TGTGCCAGCAAGGACGCTAACACCGGGGAGCTGTTTTTT.

V and J are TRBV6-5 and TRBJ2-7; TRBD1 matches 7 bases. The CDR3 loop spans 14 amino acids. Germline-derived CDR1 and CDR2 are MNHEY and SVGAGI. The ends lost 6 bases at V and 2 bases at J; junction bases unmatched: 7. CDR3 sequence: CASRSGTATYEQYF. In DNA, the CDR3 is TGTGCCAGCAGGTCCGGGACAGCCACCTACGAGCAGTACTTC.

The rearrangement uses TRBV14 and TRBJ2-2, with D tentatively TRBD2 (5 bases). Deletions cut 4 bases from V and 2 bases from J, with 8 bases between. Per the germline V gene, CDR1 is SGHDN and CDR2 is FVKESK. The CDR3 extends over 14 amino acids. The CDR3 sequence: CASSRTRNTGELFF. CDR3 nucleotide sequence: TGTGCCAGCAGCCGGACTCGAAACACCGGGGAGCTGTTTTTT.

This clone has a single count. The CDR3 is CASSPTGLTGELFF. In nucleotides, the CDR3 is TGTGCCAGCAGTCCCACAGGTCTCACCGGGGAGCTGTTTTTT. J is TRBJ2-2 and V is TRBV27; tentatively, D is TRBD1 (5 bases). The V gene lost 5 bases and the J gene lost 4 bases, with 11 bases spanning the gap. Germline values: CDR1 MNHEY, CDR2 SMNVEV (reference sequence). This CDR3 spans 14 amino acids.